This TCR beta chain was sequenced during a study of cytomegalovirus exposure and HLA in healthy donors. Germline CDR1 and CDR2: MNHNS and SASEGT. Trimming left V 2 bases short and J 10 bases short, with 18 bases between. The CDR3 sequence is 15 residues long. PCR primers comprised 60 Vbeta and 13 Jbeta primers. The data were produced by immunoSEQ multiplex PCR, yet TCRdb's version contains in-frame clones alone and is incomplete. The data show hundreds of thousands of clones, 78% seen once. Sequencing input: PBMCs. The source is a boy aged 5-17 years in good health and CMV-seronegative. The V gene is TRBV6-1, the J gene TRBJ2-1; the D gene is possibly TRBD2 (6 bases). CDR3 loop: CASSEMGTGRLEQFF. The CDR3 DNA reads as TGTGCCAGCAGTGAAATGGGAACGGGGAGGCTGGAGCAGTTCTTC.